This T cell receptor (beta chain) was sequenced for a study of blood T cell repertoires in COVID-19. V lost 5 bases to trimming and J lost 5 bases; unmatched junction nucleotides: 9. The germline CDR1 and CDR2 sequences are SGHAT and FQNNGV. CDR3 size: 14 residues. Sequencing was performed with immunoSEQ multiplex PCR; in TCRdb, only in-frame clones are kept and a portion is missing. The data contain 300,000 to 400,000 clones, around 87% of them singletons. This sequence was found in a woman between 45 and 65 years old with active or convalescent COVID-19. The V gene is TRBV11-2, the J gene TRBJ2-7; TRBD1 matches 7 bases. The specimen sequenced was peripheral blood. In nucleotides, the CDR3 is TGTGCCAGCAGCCCACGACAGGGTCGGGACGAGCAGTACTTC. Its protein is CASSPRQGRDEQYF.